This T cell receptor (beta chain) stems from a study of blood T cell repertoires in COVID-19. Overall study: Researchers got acute and convalescent COVID-19 samples from the United States, Italy and Spain. T cells, B-cell-depleted T cells, or PBMCs supplied cDNA or gDNA.

As originally analysed: Reference gene primer amplification gave estimated nucleated cell counts. Clones were sequenced by immunoSEQ multiplex PCR, and TCRdb holds only the in-frame ones, with some missing. V and J calls and clone size are as listed in that table; D and trimming were resolved from the DNA. The sample carries 150,000 to 200,000 clones, over 80% recorded once. V was pared by 6 bases and J by 1 base, with 13 bases between. This CDR3 region has 15 residues. Germline values: CDR1 MDHEN, CDR2 SYDVKM. Enrolled during active infection, Seattle patients were then followed longitudinally. The V and J genes are TRBV28 and TRBJ1-5, with D hard to call. The sequenced material came from peripheral blood. The clonotype was recovered from a woman in her 70s with COVID-19, enrolled during active disease. CDR3 bases: TGTGCCAGCAGGGGTGGAGGGTTGAGCAATCAGCCCCAGCATTTT. Translation: CASRGGGLSNQPQHF. The entire variable domain, with the rest obtained from reference TRBV28 and TRBJ1-5, is as follows: DVKVTQSSRYLVKRTGEKVFLECVQDMDHENMFWYRQDPGLGLRLIYFSYDVKMKEKGDIPEGYSVSREKKERFSLILESASTNQTSMYLCASRGGGLSNQPQHFGDGTRLSIL.